This TCR beta chain was sequenced during a study of early T cells in non-severe SARS-CoV-2 infection. This clonotype was recorded at least ten times. MiXCR, applied by TCRdb to the 5' RACE reads, yields one record per CDR3 protein. The table lists 40,000 or so distinct CDR3 sequences, 5% to 6.5% of them singletons. This CDR3 is 15 amino acids long. In germline, CDR1 is MNHNS, CDR2 SASEGT. J lost 0 bases, V lost 3 bases, and 5 bases had no gene match. The sequencing used whole blood, collected at baseline. The chain uses TRBV6-1 and TRBJ2-7, with TRBD2 matching over 7 bases. This receptor was taken from an adult who was a healthcare worker with PCR-confirmed SARS-CoV-2 infection or an uninfected control (not recorded which). In nucleotides, the CDR3 is TGTGCCAGCAGTGATGGGATAGCGGGCTCCTACGAGCAGTACGTC. Its translation is CASSDGIAGSYEQYV.